Following are 8 T cell receptor beta chains from one sample sequenced in a study of blood T cells in healthy people across ages. The authors ran a second PCR of roughly 6 to 12 cycles using a sample-barcoded 5' primer and a J-beta primer mix. TCRdb fed the 5' RACE reads into MiXCR, producing one record per CDR3 protein. The sample holds around 2 million distinct CDR3 sequences; 30% to 40% are singletons and the top ten take 20% to 25%. The source material was blood. These receptors were obtained from a human donor in good health.

The V call is TRBV5-1, the J call TRBJ1-5, with D possibly TRBD1 on 5 matching bases. The CDR3 runs 14 residues. Between the trimmed V and J ends, which lost 5 bases and 5 bases, there was a span of 14 bases. CDR1 SGHRS and CDR2 YFSETQ come from the germline V gene. This chain's CDR3 is CASSLSQGDQPQHF. CDR3 in DNA: TGCGCCAGCAGTTTATCTCAGGGTGATCAGCCCCAGCATTTT.

The chain carries TRBV20-1 and TRBJ1-2; D is uncertain. Germline V gene lookup returns CDR1 DFQATT and CDR2 SNEGSKA (reference sequence). The CDR3 is 12 residues long. Trimming removed 6 bases at V and 5 bases at J, with 13 bases between. The CDR3 DNA sequence: TGCAGTGCCAACTCGGGCGATTATGGCTACACCTTC. Its translation is CSANSGDYGYTF.

This sequence joins TRBV29-1 and TRBJ2-1; 7 bases agree with TRBD1. CDR3 length: 17 amino acids. V was clipped by 1 base and J by 2 bases; unmatched bases: 11. Germline V gene lookup returns CDR1 SQVTM and CDR2 ANQGSEA. DNA for the CDR3: TGCAGCGTTGAAGGGTTTAAAGAGGGGGCCGCCTACAATGAGCAGTTCTTC. Protein product: CSVEGFKEGAAYNEQFF.

The chain joins TRBV28 to TRBJ1-6, with TRBD1 matching over 7 bases. The CDR3 totals 17 residues. Germline V gene data show CDR1 as MDHEN and CDR2 as SYDVKM. V was pared by 5 bases and J by 2 bases, with 9 bases of the junction left unmatched. Here the CDR3 DNA reads TGTGCCAGCAGTGCCGGGACAGCATCGACCTATAATTCACCCCTCCACTTT. It yields the protein CASSAGTASTYNSPLHF.

The chain couples TRBV28 to TRBJ1-2; TRBD1 might be the D (6 bases). The CDR3 extends over 16 amino acids. V was clipped by 3 bases and J by 10 bases, with 24 bases between them. In germline, CDR1 is MDHEN, CDR2 SYDVKM. The CDR3 DNA is TGTGCCAGCAGTTTGGCCTACTTTCCGGGGGCAGGCGACTACACCTTC. This gives the protein CASSLAYFPGAGDYTF.

The V call is TRBV12-3 or TRBV12-4, the J call TRBJ2-4; 7 nucleotides line up with TRBD1. The J call is doubtful: the DNA matches TRBJ2-5 better. The CDR3 has 14 amino acids. CDR3 region: CASSSMTGQETQYF. CDR3 nucleotide sequence: TGTGCCAGCAGTTCGATGACAGGGCAAGAGACCCAGTACTTC.

This clonotype turned up a few times. The chain links TRBV20-1 to TRBJ2-3, with 7 bases matching TRBD2. The CDR3 loop spans 15 amino acids. The junction had 8 bases not matched to a gene; V was cut back by 3 bases and J by 2 bases. Germline lookup yields CDR1 DFQATT and CDR2 SNEGSKA (reference sequence). CDR3 sequence: CSASNAGDITDTQYF. Written as DNA, the CDR3 is TGCAGTGCTAGTAATGCGGGGGATATCACAGATACGCAGTATTTT.

This clonotype occurred a few times. The J gene is TRBJ2-1, the V gene TRBV20-1; 9 bases agree with TRBD1. The V and J ends lost 4 bases and 4 bases, in that order; junction bases with no gene match: 11. Looked up from germline, CDR1 is DFQATT and CDR2 is SNEGSKA (reference sequence). The CDR3 runs to 16 residues. The CDR3 spells CSATQRGTGFYNEQFF. CDR3 sequence (DNA): TGCAGTGCTACTCAGCGAGGGACAGGGTTTTACAATGAGCAGTTCTTC.